This TCR beta chain is drawn from a study of cytomegalovirus exposure and HLA in healthy donors. This clone was seen a handful of times. The antigen remains undetermined. Study-wide results and caveats: Among TCR sequences, most were rare, though some public TCRs appeared in many donors. The study recorded around 160 TCR beta chains that were cytomegalovirus-associated.

V dropped 5 bases and J dropped 4; count of bases not matched to a gene: 5. CDR1 and CDR2 (germline): SGHAT, FQNNGV. The CDR3 spans 14 residues. Sequenced by immunoSEQ multiplex PCR; TCRdb stores in-frame clones only, minus some. Of approximately 200,000 clones in the sample, approximately 90% were seen once. The donors were members of the validation cohort comprising 120 subjects, separate from the roughly 690-subject first cohort. V gene TRBV11-2 combines with J gene TRBJ2-1, with 7 positions matching TRBD1. The TCR was taken from a woman aged 18-29 years in good health and CMV-seronegative. What was sequenced was PBMCs. The CDR3 sequence: CASSPGTAYNEQFF. CDR3 nucleotides: TGTGCCAGCAGCCCCGGGACAGCTTACAATGAGCAGTTCTTC.